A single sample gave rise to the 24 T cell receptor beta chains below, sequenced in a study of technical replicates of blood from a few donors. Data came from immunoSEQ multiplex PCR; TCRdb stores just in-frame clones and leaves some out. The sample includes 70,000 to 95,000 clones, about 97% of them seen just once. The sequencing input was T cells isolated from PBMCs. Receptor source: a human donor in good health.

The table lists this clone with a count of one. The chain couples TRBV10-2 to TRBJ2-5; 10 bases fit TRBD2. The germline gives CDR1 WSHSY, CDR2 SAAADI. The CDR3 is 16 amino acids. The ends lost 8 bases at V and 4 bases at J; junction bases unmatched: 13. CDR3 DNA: TGCGCCAGCGCACGAAAAGCGGGAGGGTCGCGAGAGACCCAGTACTTC. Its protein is CASARKAGGSRETQYF.

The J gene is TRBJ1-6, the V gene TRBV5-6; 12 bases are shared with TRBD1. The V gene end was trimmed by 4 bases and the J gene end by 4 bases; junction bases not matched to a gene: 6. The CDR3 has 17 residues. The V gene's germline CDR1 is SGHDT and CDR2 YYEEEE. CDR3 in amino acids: CASSPGTGGAYNSPLHF. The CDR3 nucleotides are TGTGCCAGCAGCCCCGGGACAGGGGGCGCTTATAATTCACCCCTCCACTTT.

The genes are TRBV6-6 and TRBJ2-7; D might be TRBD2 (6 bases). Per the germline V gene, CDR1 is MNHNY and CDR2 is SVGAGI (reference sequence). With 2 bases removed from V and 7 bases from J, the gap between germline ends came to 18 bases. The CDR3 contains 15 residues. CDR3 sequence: CASSYAPGLMVEQYF. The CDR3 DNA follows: TGTGCCAGCAGTTACGCCCCGGGACTCATGGTAGAGCAGTACTTC.

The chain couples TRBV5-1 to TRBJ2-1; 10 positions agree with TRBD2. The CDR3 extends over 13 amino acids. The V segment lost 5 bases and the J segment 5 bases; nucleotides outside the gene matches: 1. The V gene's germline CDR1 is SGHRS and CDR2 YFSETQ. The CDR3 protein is CASRLAGNNEQFF. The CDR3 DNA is TGCGCCAGCAGACTAGCGGGGAACAATGAGCAGTTCTTC. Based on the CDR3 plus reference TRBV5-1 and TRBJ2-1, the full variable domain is KAGVTQTPRYLIKTRGQQVTLSCSPISGHRSVSWYQQTPGQGLQFLFEYFSETQRNKGNFPGRFSGRQFSNSRSEMNVSTLELGDSALYLCASRLAGNNEQFFGPGTRLTVL.

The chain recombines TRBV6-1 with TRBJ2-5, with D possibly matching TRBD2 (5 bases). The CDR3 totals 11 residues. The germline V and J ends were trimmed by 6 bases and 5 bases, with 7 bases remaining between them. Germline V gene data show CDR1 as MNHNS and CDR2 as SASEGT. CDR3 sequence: CASRGGETQYF. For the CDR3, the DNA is TGTGCCAGCAGGGGCGGGGAGACCCAGTACTTC.

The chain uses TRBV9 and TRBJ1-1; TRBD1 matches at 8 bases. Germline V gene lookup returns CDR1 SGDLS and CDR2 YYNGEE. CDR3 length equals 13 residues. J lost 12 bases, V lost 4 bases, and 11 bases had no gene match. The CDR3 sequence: CASSPVQGALPFF. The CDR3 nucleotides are TGTGCCAGCAGCCCCGTCCAGGGGGCGCTTCCTTTCTTT. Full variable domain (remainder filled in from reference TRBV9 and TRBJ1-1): DSGVTQTPKHLITATGQRVTLRCSPRSGDLSVYWYQQSLDQGLQFLIQYYNGEERAKGNILERFSAQQFPDLHSELNLSSLELGDSALYFCASSPVQGALPFFGQGTRLTVV.

CDR3 amino acids: CASSLGGGGDNEQFF. CDR3 in DNA: TGTGCCAGCAGTTTAGGGGGCGGGGGGGACAATGAGCAGTTCTTC. The gene calls are TRBV27 and TRBJ2-1; 9 bases match TRBD2. The CDR3 consists of 15 residues. The trim removed 2 bases at V and 5 bases at J, leaving 4 bases unmatched. CDR1 and CDR2 (germline): MNHEY, SMNVEV (reference sequence).

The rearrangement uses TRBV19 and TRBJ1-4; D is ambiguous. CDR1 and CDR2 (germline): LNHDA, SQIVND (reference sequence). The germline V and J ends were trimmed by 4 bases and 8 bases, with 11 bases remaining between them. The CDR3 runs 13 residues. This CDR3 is CASSKRAMEKLFF. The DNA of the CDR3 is TGTGCCAGTAGTAAGAGGGCTATGGAAAAACTGTTTTTT.

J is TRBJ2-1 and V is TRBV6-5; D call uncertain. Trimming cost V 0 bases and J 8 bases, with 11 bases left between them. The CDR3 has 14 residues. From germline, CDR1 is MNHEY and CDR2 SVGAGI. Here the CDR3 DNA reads TGTGCCAGCAGTTACTCGAAAGGTACAGATGAGCAGTTCTTC. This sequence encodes CASSYSKGTDEQFF.

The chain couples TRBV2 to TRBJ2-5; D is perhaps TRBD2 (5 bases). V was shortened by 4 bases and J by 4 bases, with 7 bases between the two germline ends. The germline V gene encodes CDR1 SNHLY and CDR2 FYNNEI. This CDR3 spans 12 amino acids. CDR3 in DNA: TGTGCCAGCAGTGTGAGGGCAGAGACCCAGTACTTC. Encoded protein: CASSVRAETQYF.

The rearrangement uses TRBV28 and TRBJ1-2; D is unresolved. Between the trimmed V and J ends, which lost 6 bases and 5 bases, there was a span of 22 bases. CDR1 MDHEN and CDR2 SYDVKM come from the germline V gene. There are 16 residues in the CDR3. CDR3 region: CASRSSGYHTTYGYTF. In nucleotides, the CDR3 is TGTGCCAGCAGGTCTTCGGGGTACCATACCACGTATGGCTACACCTTC.

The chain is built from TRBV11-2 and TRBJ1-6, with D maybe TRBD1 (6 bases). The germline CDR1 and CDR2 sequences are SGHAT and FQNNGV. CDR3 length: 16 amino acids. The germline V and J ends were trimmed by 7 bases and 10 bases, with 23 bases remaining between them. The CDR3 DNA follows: TGTGCCAGCACCTCCCTACGGGGGGCACTGGGGTCACCCCTCCACTTT. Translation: CASTSLRGALGSPLHF.

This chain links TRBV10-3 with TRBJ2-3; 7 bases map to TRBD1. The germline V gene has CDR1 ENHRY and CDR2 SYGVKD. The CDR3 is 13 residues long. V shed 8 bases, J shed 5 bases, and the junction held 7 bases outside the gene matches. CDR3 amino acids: CAIGKGAVDTQYF. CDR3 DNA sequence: TGTGCCATCGGGAAGGGGGCCGTAGATACGCAGTATTTT.

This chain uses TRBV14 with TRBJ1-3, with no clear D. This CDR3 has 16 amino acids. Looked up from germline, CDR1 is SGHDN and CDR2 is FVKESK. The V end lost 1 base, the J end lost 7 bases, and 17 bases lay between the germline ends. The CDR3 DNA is TGTGCCAGCAGCCAAGGGTTGGTGCGGTTTGCGAACACCATATATTTT. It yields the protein CASSQGLVRFANTIYF.

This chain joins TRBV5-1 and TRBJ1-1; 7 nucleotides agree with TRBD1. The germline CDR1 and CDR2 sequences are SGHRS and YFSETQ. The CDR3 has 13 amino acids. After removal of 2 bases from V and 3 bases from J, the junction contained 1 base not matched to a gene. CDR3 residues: CASSFGQDTEAFF. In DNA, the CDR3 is TGCGCCAGCAGCTTTGGACAGGACACTGAAGCTTTCTTT.

CDR3 protein: CASSEGGLAGGLSYEQYF. Here the CDR3 DNA reads TGCGCCAGCAGTGAGGGGGGACTAGCGGGGGGCCTCTCCTACGAGCAGTACTTC. The rearrangement uses TRBV10-1 and TRBJ2-7, with 15 bases lining up with TRBD2. Germline V CDR1 and CDR2: WNHNN, SYGVQD (reference sequence). The CDR3 is made up of 18 amino acids. V gave up 2 bases and J gave up 0 bases; unmatched junction bases: 5.

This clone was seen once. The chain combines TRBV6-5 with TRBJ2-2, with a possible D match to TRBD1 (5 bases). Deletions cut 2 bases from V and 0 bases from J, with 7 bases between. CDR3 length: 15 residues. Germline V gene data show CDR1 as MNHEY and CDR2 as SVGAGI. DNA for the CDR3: TGTGCCAGCAGTTACAGGGGAACGAACACCGGGGAGCTGTTTTTT. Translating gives CASSYRGTNTGELFF.

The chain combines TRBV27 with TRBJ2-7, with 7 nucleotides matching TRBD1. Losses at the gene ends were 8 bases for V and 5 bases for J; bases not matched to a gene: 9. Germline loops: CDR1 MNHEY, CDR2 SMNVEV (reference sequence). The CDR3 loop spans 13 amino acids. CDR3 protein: CASGYRGRDEQYF. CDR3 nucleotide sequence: TGTGCCAGCGGCTACAGGGGAAGGGACGAGCAGTACTTC.

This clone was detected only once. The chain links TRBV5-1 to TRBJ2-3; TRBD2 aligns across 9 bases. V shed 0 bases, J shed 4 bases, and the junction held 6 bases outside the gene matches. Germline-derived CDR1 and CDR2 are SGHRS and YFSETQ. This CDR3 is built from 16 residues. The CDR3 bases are TGCGCCAGCAGCTTGGTAGCGGGAGTTTCGGCAGATACGCAGTATTTT. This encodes CASSLVAGVSADTQYF.

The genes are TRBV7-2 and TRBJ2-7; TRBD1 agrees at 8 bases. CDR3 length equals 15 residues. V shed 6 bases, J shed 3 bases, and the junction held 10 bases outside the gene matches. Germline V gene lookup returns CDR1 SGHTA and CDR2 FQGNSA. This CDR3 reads CASRSRGLAIYEQYF. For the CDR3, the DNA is TGTGCCAGCAGGTCCAGGGGGCTAGCGATCTACGAGCAGTACTTC.

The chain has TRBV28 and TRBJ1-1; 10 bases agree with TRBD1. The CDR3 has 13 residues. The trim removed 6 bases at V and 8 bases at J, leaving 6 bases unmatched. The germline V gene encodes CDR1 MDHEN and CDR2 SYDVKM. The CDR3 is CASRDRGPYEAFF. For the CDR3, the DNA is TGTGCCAGCAGAGACAGGGGGCCTTACGAAGCTTTCTTT. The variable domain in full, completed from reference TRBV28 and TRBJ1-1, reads DVKVTQSSRYLVKRTGEKVFLECVQDMDHENMFWYRQDPGLGLRLIYFSYDVKMKEKGDIPEGYSVSREKKERFSLILESASTNQTSMYLCASRDRGPYEAFFGQGTRLTVV.

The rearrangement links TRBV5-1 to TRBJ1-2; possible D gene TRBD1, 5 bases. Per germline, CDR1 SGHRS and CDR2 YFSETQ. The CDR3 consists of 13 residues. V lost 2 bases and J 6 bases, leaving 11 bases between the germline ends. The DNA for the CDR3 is TGCGCCAGCAGCTTTCCAGGGAAAGATGGCTACACCTTC. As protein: CASSFPGKDGYTF.

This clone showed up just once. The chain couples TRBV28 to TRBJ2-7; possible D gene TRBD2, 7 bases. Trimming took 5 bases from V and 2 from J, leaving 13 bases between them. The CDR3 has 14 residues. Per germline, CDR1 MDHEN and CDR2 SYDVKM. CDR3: CASSLGGGPYEQYF. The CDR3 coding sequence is TGTGCCAGCAGTCTTGGGGGGGGCCCCTACGAGCAGTACTTC.

CDR3 sequence: CASRLAGGEDTQYF. DNA of the CDR3: TGTGCCAGCAGACTAGCGGGGGGTGAAGATACGCAGTATTTT. The chain links TRBV27 to TRBJ2-3; 12 bases match TRBD2. Germline V gene lookup returns CDR1 MNHEY and CDR2 SMNVEV (reference sequence). This CDR3 region has 14 residues. J lost 5 bases, V lost 6 bases, and 3 bases had no gene match.